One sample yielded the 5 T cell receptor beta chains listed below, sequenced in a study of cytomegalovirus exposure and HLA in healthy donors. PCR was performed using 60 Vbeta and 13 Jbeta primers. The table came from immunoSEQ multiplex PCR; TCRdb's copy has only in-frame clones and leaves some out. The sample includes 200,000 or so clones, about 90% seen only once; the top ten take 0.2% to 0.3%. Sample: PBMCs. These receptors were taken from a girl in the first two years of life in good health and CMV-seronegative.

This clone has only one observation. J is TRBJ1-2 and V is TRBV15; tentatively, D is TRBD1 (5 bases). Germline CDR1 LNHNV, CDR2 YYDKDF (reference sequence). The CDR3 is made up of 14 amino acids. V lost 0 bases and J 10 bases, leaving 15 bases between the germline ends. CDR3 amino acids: CATSRDPDNCDYTF. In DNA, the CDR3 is TGTGCCACCAGCAGAGACCCGGACAATTGTGACTACACCTTC.

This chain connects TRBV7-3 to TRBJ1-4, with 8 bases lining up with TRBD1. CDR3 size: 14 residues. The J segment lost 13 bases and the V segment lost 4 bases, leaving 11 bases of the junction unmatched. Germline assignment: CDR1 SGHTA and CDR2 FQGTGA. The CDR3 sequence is CASSWTGSRFRLFF. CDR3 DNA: TGTGCCAGCAGCTGGACAGGGTCCAGGTTCAGACTGTTTTTT. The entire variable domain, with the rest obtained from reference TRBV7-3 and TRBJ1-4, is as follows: GAGVSQTPSNKVTEKGKYVELRCDPISGHTALYWYRQSLGQGPEFLIYFQGTGAADDSGLPNDRFFAVRPEGSVSTLKIQRTERGDSAVYLCASSWTGSRFRLFFGSGTQLSVL.

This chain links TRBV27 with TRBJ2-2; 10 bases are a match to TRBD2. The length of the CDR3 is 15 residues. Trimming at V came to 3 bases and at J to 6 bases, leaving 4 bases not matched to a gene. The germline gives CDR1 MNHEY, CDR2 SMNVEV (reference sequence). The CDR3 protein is CASSFWSGRAGELFF. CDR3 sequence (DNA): TGTGCCAGCAGTTTTTGGAGCGGGAGGGCCGGGGAGCTGTTTTTT.

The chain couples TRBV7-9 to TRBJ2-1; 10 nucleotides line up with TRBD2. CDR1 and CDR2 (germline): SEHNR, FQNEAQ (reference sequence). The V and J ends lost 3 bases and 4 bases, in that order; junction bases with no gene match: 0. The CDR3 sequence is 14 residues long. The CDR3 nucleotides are TGTGCCAGCAGCTTGACTAGCGGGTACAATGAGCAGTTCTTC. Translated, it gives CASSLTSGYNEQFF. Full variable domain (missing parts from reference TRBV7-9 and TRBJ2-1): DTGVSQNPRHKITKRGQNVTFRCDPISEHNRLYWYRQTLGQGPEFLTYFQNEAQLEKSRLLSDRFSAERPKGSFSTLEIQRTEQGDSAMYLCASSLTSGYNEQFFGPGTRLTVL.

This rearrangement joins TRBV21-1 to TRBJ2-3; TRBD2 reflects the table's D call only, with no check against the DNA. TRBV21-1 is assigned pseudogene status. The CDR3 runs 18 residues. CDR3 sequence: CASSKPASGETSTDTQYF. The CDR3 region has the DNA TGTGCCAGCAGCAAACCGGCTAGCGGAGAGACTAGCACAGATACGCAGTATTTT.